A single sample is the source of the 23 T cell receptor beta chains below, sequenced in a study of shared clonotypes between healthy human individuals. The protocol was immunoSEQ multiplex PCR, while the TCRdb copy is restricted to in-frame clones and leaves out a portion. The data hold approximately 740,000 clones, with around 74% observed a single time. Material for sequencing was memory CD4+ T cells sorted from blood. Subset: CD45RA-negative fraction. These receptors all come from a woman aged 25 to 39 in good health.

V is TRBV6-5 and J is TRBJ2-1; perhaps TRBD2 as D (7 bases). This CDR3 has 15 amino acids. Between the trimmed V and J ends, which lost 0 bases and 8 bases, there was a span of 14 bases. Germline lookup yields CDR1 MNHEY and CDR2 SVGAGI. Written as DNA, the CDR3 is TGTGCCAGCAGTTACTCGAGGGGGGGCCGGGATGAGCAGTTCTTC. It encodes CASSYSRGGRDEQFF.

The J gene is TRBJ2-7, the V gene TRBV19; tentative D call: TRBD2 (5 bases). The germline V and J ends were trimmed by 4 bases and 3 bases, with 10 bases remaining between them. CDR1 LNHDA and CDR2 SQIVND come from the germline V gene (reference sequence). The CDR3 covers 13 residues. CDR3 residues: CASSTLAGYEQYF. CDR3 coding DNA: TGTGCCAGTAGTACCCTTGCGGGCTACGAGCAGTACTTC.

Regarding this clone: The sample has other DNA sequences that encode this CDR3 too. V usage is TRBV27 and J usage is TRBJ2-7, with 15 nucleotides matching TRBD2. The CDR3 is made up of 16 amino acids. J was trimmed by 4 bases and V by 3 bases; bases with no gene match: 4. CDR1 is MNHEY, CDR2 SMNVEV, per germline (reference sequence). CDR3 bases: TGTGCCAGCAGTTTGGGGACTAGCGGGAGGAGGTACGAGCAGTACTTC. This encodes CASSLGTSGRRYEQYF.

The chain carries TRBV7-2 and TRBJ2-7; 13 bases align to TRBD2. The length of the CDR3 is 15 residues. V lost 6 bases to trimming and J lost 5 bases; unmatched junction nucleotides: 7. The germline gives CDR1 SGHTA, CDR2 FQGNSA. In nucleotides, the CDR3 is TGTGCCAGCAGATCCACTAGCGGGAGGGCCGACGAGCAGTACTTC. Translated: CASRSTSGRADEQYF.

The chain joins TRBV7-2 to TRBJ1-5; 8 bases are shared with TRBD1. Germline V lookup: CDR1 SGHTA, CDR2 FQGNSA. V shed 4 bases and J 0 bases; nucleotides not matched to a gene: 5. The CDR3 contains 16 residues. DNA of the CDR3: TGTGCCAGCAGCTGGAGGACAGGGCATAGCAATCAGCCCCAGCATTTT. Translating it yields CASSWRTGHSNQPQHF.

The J gene is TRBJ1-2, the V gene TRBV5-1; D ambiguous. The CDR3 runs to 13 residues. Germline V gene lookup returns CDR1 SGHRS and CDR2 YFSETQ. The V gene lost 4 bases and the J gene lost 8 bases, with 15 bases spanning the gap. This CDR3 reads CASSPTPQEGYTF. CDR3 coding DNA: TGCGCCAGCAGCCCGACACCCCAGGAGGGCTACACCTTC. Full variable domain (outside the CDR3, taken from reference TRBV5-1 and TRBJ1-2): KAGVTQTPRYLIKTRGQQVTLSCSPISGHRSVSWYQQTPGQGLQFLFEYFSETQRNKGNFPGRFSGRQFSNSRSEMNVSTLELGDSALYLCASSPTPQEGYTFGSGTRLTVV.

This clone was seen only a few times. The chain links TRBV28 to TRBJ1-2; tentatively, D is TRBD1 (5 bases). Germline V gene data show CDR1 as MDHEN and CDR2 as SYDVKM. V lost 1 base, J lost 7 bases, and 13 bases lay in between. This CDR3 contains 14 residues. CDR3 nucleotide sequence: TGTGCCAGCAGTTTATCCGGGACGGCGGGTGGCTACACCTTC. Amino acids: CASSLSGTAGGYTF.

The gene calls are TRBV4-1 and TRBJ2-3; D ambiguous. V lost 4 bases and J 1 base, leaving 15 bases between the germline ends. CDR3 size: 16 residues. Germline assignment: CDR1 MGHRA and CDR2 YSYEKL. The CDR3, as DNA: TGCGCCAGCAGCCCCGTATCATACAGTCGCACAGATACGCAGTATTTT. Residues: CASSPVSYSRTDTQYF.

This chain links TRBV5-1 with TRBJ2-7; 11 nucleotides line up with TRBD2. Looked up from germline, CDR1 is SGHRS and CDR2 is YFSETQ. V was clipped by 0 bases and J by 3 bases; unmatched bases: 5. This CDR3 is 16 amino acids long. In DNA, the CDR3 is TGCGCCAGCAGCTTGGGGGGACTAGCGGTCCACTACGAGCAGTACTTC. This encodes CASSLGGLAVHYEQYF.

V gene TRBV18 combines with J gene TRBJ2-7, with TRBD2 matching 12 bases. V shed 5 bases, J shed 6 bases, and the junction held 14 bases outside the gene matches. The CDR3 extends over 17 amino acids. The V gene's germline CDR1 is KGHSH and CDR2 LQKENI. The CDR3 protein is CASSSTSGSPSWGEQYF. The CDR3 region has the DNA TGTGCCAGCTCATCGACTAGCGGGAGTCCCTCGTGGGGCGAGCAGTACTTC. Combining the CDR3 with reference TRBV18 and TRBJ2-7 gives the whole variable domain NAGVMQNPRHLVRRRGQEARLRCSPMKGHSHVYWYRQLPEEGLKFMVYLQKENIIDESGMPKERFSAEFPKEGPSILRIQQVVRGDSAAYFCASSSTSGSPSWGEQYFGPGTRLTVT.

This rearrangement joins TRBV28 to TRBJ2-7; 8 nucleotides match TRBD1. CDR3 size: 14 residues. V was pared by 6 bases and J by 5 bases, with 9 bases of the junction left unmatched. Looked up from germline, CDR1 is MDHEN and CDR2 is SYDVKM. The CDR3 is CASRLGQGVDEQYF. The CDR3 DNA reads as TGTGCCAGCAGGCTAGGACAGGGTGTTGACGAGCAGTACTTC.

The CDR3 reads CASSSGTSTYEQYF. For the CDR3, the DNA is TGTGCCAGTAGTTCCGGGACGTCAACCTACGAGCAGTACTTC. This chain connects TRBV19 to TRBJ2-7; D possibly matches TRBD1 or TRBD2 (5 bases each). The V gene's germline CDR1 is LNHDA and CDR2 SQIVND (reference sequence). The CDR3 consists of 14 residues. The V gene lost 5 bases and the J gene lost 2 bases, with 13 bases spanning the gap.

A remark on this clone: Other DNA sequences in the same sample also yield this CDR3. The V call is TRBV7-9, the J call TRBJ1-1; no firm D call. Germline V gene lookup returns CDR1 SEHNR and CDR2 FQNEAQ (reference sequence). The ends were cut back, 5 bases at V and 1 base at J, with 8 bases in the middle. This CDR3 is 13 amino acids long. CDR3 loop: CASSPRQNTEAFF. The CDR3 region has the DNA TGTGCCAGCAGCCCTCGCCAGAACACTGAAGCTTTCTTT.

The genes are TRBV2 and TRBJ2-7, with 13 bases lining up with TRBD2. CDR1 is SNHLY and CDR2 is FYNNEI in the germline V gene. V lost 6 bases to trimming and J lost 5 bases; unmatched junction nucleotides: 7. The CDR3 is 15 amino acids. The CDR3 here is CASSEGLAGPNEQYF. The CDR3, as DNA: TGTGCCAGCAGCGAGGGACTAGCGGGGCCCAACGAGCAGTACTTC.

The chain couples TRBV27 to TRBJ2-7, with 9 nucleotides matching TRBD2. This CDR3 has 15 amino acids. Trimming cost V 7 bases and J 0 bases; bases outside gene matches: 7. Germline values: CDR1 MNHEY, CDR2 SMNVEV (reference sequence). The CDR3, as DNA: TGTGCCAGCAAGACTAGCGGCACTAACTCCTACGAGCAGTACTTC. Amino acid sequence: CASKTSGTNSYEQYF.

The gene calls are TRBV5-1 and TRBJ1-1; TRBD1 matches at 8 bases. V lost 6 bases, J lost 4 bases, and 8 bases stayed unmatched. Germline V CDR1 and CDR2: SGHRS, YFSETQ. There are 14 residues in the CDR3. The CDR3 sequence: CASKFRGQGTEAFF. CDR3 DNA: TGCGCCAGCAAGTTCAGGGGGCAAGGCACTGAAGCTTTCTTT.

The V gene is TRBV2, the J gene TRBJ2-1; the D call may be TRBD1 or TRBD2 (6 bases each). The V gene lost 2 bases and the J gene lost 4 bases, with 12 bases spanning the gap. Germline CDR1 reads SNHLY; CDR2 reads FYNNEI. The CDR3 extends over 15 amino acids. Here the CDR3 DNA reads TGTGCCAGCAGTGAACTACAGGGACTTTACAATGAGCAGTTCTTC. Translation: CASSELQGLYNEQFF.

The chain links TRBV2 to TRBJ1-2, with a weak D call TRBD1 (5 bases). Germline assignment: CDR1 SNHLY and CDR2 FYNNEI. V was pared by 8 bases and J by 6 bases, with 13 bases between. This CDR3 is built from 12 residues. The CDR3 coding sequence is TGTGCCAGCCTTGGGGGGTTTCATGGCTACACCTTC. Translated: CASLGGFHGYTF.

This clone was seen a handful of times. The chain is built from TRBV11-2 and TRBJ2-7, with D perhaps given as TRBD1 or TRBD2 (5 bases each). V lost 10 bases and J 0 bases, leaving 10 bases between the germline ends. This CDR3 region has 12 residues. CDR1 is SGHAT, CDR2 FQNNGV, per germline. CDR3 region: CATSGPSYEQYF. CDR3 coding DNA: TGTGCCACCTCGGGGCCCTCCTACGAGCAGTACTTC.

The gene calls are TRBV7-3 and TRBJ2-1; D might be TRBD1 (5 bases). V gave up 3 bases and J gave up 7 bases, with 16 bases separating them. CDR1 is SGHTA and CDR2 is FQGTGA in the germline V gene. This CDR3 is 15 amino acids long. DNA of the CDR3: TGTGCCAGCAGCTTTCCCCGGCAGGGCGGTAATGAGCAGTTCTTC. Encoded protein: CASSFPRQGGNEQFF.

The V gene is TRBV14, the J gene TRBJ1-2, with 8 bases that match TRBD1. In germline, CDR1 is SGHDN, CDR2 FVKESK. V was clipped by 0 bases and J by 4 bases; unmatched bases: 4. The CDR3 spans 15 residues. Here the CDR3 DNA reads TGTGCCAGCAGCCAAGACTGGACAGGGCGCTATGGCTACACCTTC. This sequence encodes CASSQDWTGRYGYTF.

This clone was seen a few times. This chain uses TRBV7-3 with TRBJ2-2; 10 bases fit TRBD1. With V trimmed by 5 bases and J by 4 bases, 7 bases remained unmatched. CDR1 is SGHTA and CDR2 is FQGTGA in the germline V gene. The CDR3 loop spans 16 amino acids. The CDR3, as DNA: TGTGCCAGCAGCCAAGGGACAGGGGTCGGCACCGGGGAGCTGTTTTTT. Its protein product is CASSQGTGVGTGELFF.

This clone was detected once. V is TRBV10-1 and J is TRBJ2-1; 8 bases align to TRBD2. Germline CDR1 reads WNHNN; CDR2 reads SYGVQD (reference sequence). The J segment lost 3 bases and the V segment lost 5 bases, leaving 3 bases of the junction unmatched. The CDR3 is 14 amino acids. The DNA for the CDR3 is TGCGCCAGCAGTAGCGGGGGCCTCTACAATGAGCAGTTCTTC. Encoded protein: CASSSGGLYNEQFF.